These T cell receptor beta chains were read from a single sample in a study of Graves' ophthalmopathy and Graves' hyperthyroidism. TCRdb re-called the multiplex PCR reads through MiXCR, storing one row per CDR3 protein. The repertoire includes approximately 1.2 million distinct CDR3 sequences, about 35% of them detected once, and 8.5% to 14% sits in the top ten. Sequenced sample: peripheral blood or thyroid tissue (not recorded which). The receptor set was obtained from an adult man with Graves' hyperthyroidism. CDR3s include the opening cysteine and the closing phenylalanine or tryptophan. A D gene is named only where the DNA matches it firmly. Clone size appears in some rows only: once, few, many, or a class for an expanded clone.

V	size	J	D	DNA	CDR3
TRBV20-1	few	TRBJ2-5	-	TGCAGTGCTAGACACACTGCAAGGAACATTTGGAGAGAGACCCAGTACTTC	CSARHTARNIWRETQYF
TRBV19	many	TRBJ2-7	TRBD2	TGTGCCAGTAGTATGGGGACTAGCGGGAGCTACGAGCAGTACTTC	CASSMGTSGSYEQYF
TRBV12-3/TRBV12-4	-	TRBJ1-3	-	TGTGCCAGCAGTCCCGGTCCTCCTAGCTCTGGAAACACCATATATTTT	CASSPGPPSSGNTIYF
TRBV7-7	many	TRBJ2-2	TRBD1	TGTGCCAGCAGCATGGGACAGGGGACCGGGGAGCTGTTTTTT	CASSMGQGTGELFF
TRBV7-2	-	TRBJ2-6	TRBD1	TGTGCCAGCAGGTCTGGGACAGGCTCTGGGGCCAACGTCCTGACTTTC	CASRSGTGSGANVLTF
TRBV12-3/TRBV12-4	few	TRBJ1-1	-	TGTGCCAGCAGTCCCAAAACTGAAGCTTTCTTT	CASSPKTEAFF
TRBV5-1	many	TRBJ1-1	-	TGTGCCAGCAGCTTAGAGGGGGGCACTGAAGCTTTCTTT	CASSLEGGTEAFF
TRBV28	-	TRBJ1-6	-	TGTGCCAGCAGTCCTCTGGAAGTACTCCACTTT	CASSPLEVLHF
TRBV10-3	-	TRBJ2-3	TRBD2	TGTGCCATCAGTGAGTCCGGGACTAGCGGGGTAAGCACAGATACGCAGTATTTT	CAISESGTSGVSTDTQYF
TRBV5-1	-	TRBJ1-2	TRBD1	TGCGCCAGCAGTAGAGGGACAGGAGCCTATGGCTACACCTTC	CASSRGTGAYGYTF
TRBV4-3	few	TRBJ1-1	-	TGCGCCAGCAGCCAAGTACCGATGGGGAAGACTGAAGCTTTCTTT	CASSQVPMGKTEAFF
TRBV10-2	-	TRBJ1-2	-	TGCGCCAGCAGTGAGAGCGGAACAGCTAACTATGGCTACACCTTC	CASSESGTANYGYTF
TRBV7-9	many	TRBJ1-5	-	TGTGCCAGCAGCTCCTCGCGGGGTCGTCAGCCCCAGCATTTT	CASSSSRGRQPQHF
TRBV25-1	many	TRBJ1-5	TRBD1	TGTGCCAGCAGTGATGACAGGGGGGAACAGCCCCAGCATTTT	CASSDDRGEQPQHF
TRBV9	-	TRBJ1-5	TRBD1	TGTGCCAGCAGCCGAGGGACAGGGCTACAGCCCCAGCATTTT	CASSRGTGLQPQHF
TRBV25-1	-	TRBJ2-2	-	TGTGCCAGCGGAGGGGGGAGTGGGAACACCGGGGAGCTGTTTTTT	CASGGGSGNTGELFF
TRBV6-5	few	TRBJ2-5	-	TGTGCCAGCATCTCGGGTAGGACCCAGTACTTC	CASISGRTQYF
TRBV15	-	TRBJ1-5	TRBD1	TGTGCCACCGAGAGGGACAGGGTCGGTCAGCCCCAGCATTTT	CATERDRVGQPQHF
TRBV12-3/TRBV12-4	many	TRBJ2-7	TRBD2	TGTGCCAGCAGTTTGGTTCTAGCGGGACACGAGCAGTACTTC	CASSLVLAGHEQYF
TRBV7-2	-	TRBJ1-3	-	TGTGCCAGCAGCTCGGGGATGGACACCATATATTTT	CASSSGMDTIYF
TRBV4-1	few	TRBJ2-5	-	TGCACCAGCAGCCAAGATCGGACAGCACGCCAAGAGACCCAGTACTTC	CTSSQDRTARQETQYF
TRBV28	-	TRBJ2-5	-	TGTGCCAGCAGTTTCACTGGGTCCGAGACCCAGTACTTC	CASSFTGSETQYF
TRBV20-1	many	TRBJ1-5	TRBD1	TGCAGTGCTAGAGCTGACAGGGGCTCCGGTCCTCGGAGACAGCCCCAGCATTTT	CSARADRGSGPRRQPQHF
TRBV2	many	TRBJ1-6	-	TGTGCCAGCAGAAGGGTTGTCTTTAATTCACCCCTCCACTTT	CASRRVVFNSPLHF
TRBV10-3	many	TRBJ2-5	TRBD1	TGTGCCATCAGTAGGACAGGGGATTGGGAGACCCAGTACTTC	CAISRTGDWETQYF
TRBV19	many	TRBJ1-1	-	TGTGCCAGTAGTATAACCACAAACACTGAAGCTTTCTTT	CASSITTNTEAFF
TRBV9	many	TRBJ1-5	-	TGTGCCAGCAGCGTAGGGGACGCGCAACCCCAGCATTTT	CASSVGDAQPQHF
TRBV3-1	-	TRBJ1-2	-	TGTGCCAGCAGCTTGGGAGCAGGGTTAAGTTATGGCTACACCTTC	CASSLGAGLSYGYTF
TRBV12-3/TRBV12-4	few	TRBJ2-7	-	TGTGCCAGCAGCCGCAGGCAGGTCACCTACGAGCAGTACTTC	CASSRRQVTYEQYF
TRBV7-2	few	TRBJ2-7	-	TGTGCCAGCAGCTTAGCTGGGTGGTCGGGGCGTACCTACGAGCAGTACTTC	CASSLAGWSGRTYEQYF
TRBV19	-	TRBJ1-4	-	TGTGCCAGTAGTGAACCGCGGGGAACAACTAATGAAAAACTGTTTTTT	CASSEPRGTTNEKLFF
TRBV10-3	-	TRBJ1-1	TRBD1	TGTGCCATCAGTGGGGAACCGGGACAGTATGCCACTGAAGCTTTCTTT	CAISGEPGQYATEAFF
TRBV7-6	many	TRBJ2-7	TRBD2	TGTGCCAGCAGCAATACGGGGGGGGAGCAGTACTTC	CASSNTGGEQYF
TRBV29-1	many	TRBJ2-7	TRBD1	TGCAGCGTTGATTGTCCAGGGGGTAGTTCGCGGGAGCAGTACTTC	CSVDCPGGSSREQYF
TRBV20-1	once	TRBJ1-5	-	TGCAGTGCTAGAGTGGCAGGGGCGGGGGGTCAGCCCCAGCATTTT	CSARVAGAGGQPQHF
TRBV7-2	-	TRBJ2-5	TRBD1	TGTGCCAGCGCCCGACAGGGCGGCGAGACCCAGTACTTC	CASARQGGETQYF
TRBV5-1	many	TRBJ2-2	-	TGCGCCAGCAGACTAGTAGCAAGCACCGGGGAGCTGTTTTTT	CASRLVASTGELFF
TRBV6-5	few	TRBJ1-1	TRBD1	TGTGCCAGCAACCAGCTCGGGACAGAGAACACTGAAGCTTTCTTT	CASNQLGTENTEAFF
TRBV7-9	many	TRBJ1-1	TRBD1	TGTGCCAGCAGCGCAGGGACAGTGAACACTGAAGCTTTCTTT	CASSAGTVNTEAFF
TRBV20-1	-	TRBJ2-7	TRBD2	TGCAGTCAAGTCCTGACTAACGGGAGGGCCCCCTACGAGCAGTACTTC	CSQVLTNGRAPYEQYF
TRBV7-2	many	TRBJ2-7	TRBD1	TGTGCCAGCAGCTACGTTCCGGGACAGGGTGCTGCGCAGTACTTC	CASSYVPGQGAAQYF
TRBV9	few	TRBJ2-5	-	TGTGCCAGCAGCTCACCAGTAGGGCGGGGCAATCAAGAGACCCAGTACTTC	CASSSPVGRGNQETQYF
TRBV6-6	-	TRBJ2-2	-	TGTGCCAGTATGGCGGGGCACACCGGGGAGCTGTTTTTT	CASMAGHTGELFF
TRBV5-1	-	TRBJ1-4	-	TGCGCCAGCAGCTTGGGCCCAAAGGGGACTAATGAAAAACTGTTTTTT	CASSLGPKGTNEKLFF
TRBV10-3	-	TRBJ1-2	-	TGTGCCATCAGTGAGCTCTCGAACCGGGGTGGCTACACCTTC	CAISELSNRGGYTF
TRBV13	-	TRBJ2-2	-	TGTGCCAGCACCCTCAGGTGGCGGGGTACCGGGGAGCTGTTTTTT	CASTLRWRGTGELFF
TRBV10-3	-	TRBJ1-1	-	TGTGCCATCAGTGACCCTTGGGGGACTGAAGCTTTCTTT	CAISDPWGTEAFF
TRBV7-2	many	TRBJ2-7	-	TGTGCCAGCAGCTTGGGGCTCCGGTCCTACGAGCAGTACTTC	CASSLGLRSYEQYF
TRBV25-1	few	TRBJ2-5	TRBD1	TGTGCCAGCACCAAACAGGGGACGAAGACCCAGTACTTC	CASTKQGTKTQYF